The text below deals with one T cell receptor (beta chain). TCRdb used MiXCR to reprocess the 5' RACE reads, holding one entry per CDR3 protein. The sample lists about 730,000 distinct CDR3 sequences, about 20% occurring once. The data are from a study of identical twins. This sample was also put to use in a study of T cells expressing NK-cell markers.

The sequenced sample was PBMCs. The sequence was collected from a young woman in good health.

The CDR3 sequence: CASRPTVLAGVDTQYF. DNA for the CDR3: TGTGCCAGCAGGCCCACCGTTCTAGCGGGAGTAGATACGCAGTATTTT. The chain has TRBV28 and TRBJ2-3, with 10 bases matching TRBD2. Germline V gene sequence: CDR1 MDHEN, CDR2 SYDVKM. This CDR3 is 16 amino acids long. The J segment lost 5 bases and the V segment lost 6 bases, leaving 11 bases of the junction unmatched.